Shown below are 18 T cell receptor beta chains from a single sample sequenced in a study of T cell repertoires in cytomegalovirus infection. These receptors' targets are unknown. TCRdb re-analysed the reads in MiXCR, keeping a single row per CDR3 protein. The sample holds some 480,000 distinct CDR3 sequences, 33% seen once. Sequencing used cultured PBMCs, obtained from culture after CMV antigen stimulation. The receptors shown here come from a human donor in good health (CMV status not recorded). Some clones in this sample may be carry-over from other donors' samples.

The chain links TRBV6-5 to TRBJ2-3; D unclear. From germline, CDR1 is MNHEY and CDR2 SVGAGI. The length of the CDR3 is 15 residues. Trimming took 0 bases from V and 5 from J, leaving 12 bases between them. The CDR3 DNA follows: TGTGCCAGCAGTTACTCGGGAAGAATCAGAGATACGCAGTATTTT. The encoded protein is CASSYSGRIRDTQYF.

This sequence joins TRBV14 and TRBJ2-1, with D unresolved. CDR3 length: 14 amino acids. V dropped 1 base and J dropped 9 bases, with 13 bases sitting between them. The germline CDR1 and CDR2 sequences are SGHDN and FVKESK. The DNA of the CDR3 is TGTGCCAGCAGCCAAGTAGTAATCTCGGGTGAGCAGTTCTTC. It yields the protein CASSQVVISGEQFF.

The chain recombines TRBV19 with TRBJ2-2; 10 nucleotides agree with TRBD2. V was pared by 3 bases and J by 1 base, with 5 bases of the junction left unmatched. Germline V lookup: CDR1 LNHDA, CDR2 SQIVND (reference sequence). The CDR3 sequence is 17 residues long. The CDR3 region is CASSIRTSGVNTGELFF. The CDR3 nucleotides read TGTGCCAGTAGTATCCGCACTAGCGGGGTGAACACCGGGGAGCTGTTTTTT.

The CDR3: CASSLLGQGMGQPQHF. CDR3 sequence (DNA): TGTGCCAGCAGCCTCCTCGGGCAGGGGATGGGTCAGCCCCAGCATTTT. V usage is TRBV7-2 and J usage is TRBJ1-5; possibly TRBD1 for D (6 bases). With 5 bases removed from V and 6 bases from J, the gap between germline ends came to 20 bases. The length of the CDR3 is 16 residues. Germline V lookup: CDR1 SGHTA, CDR2 FQGNSA.

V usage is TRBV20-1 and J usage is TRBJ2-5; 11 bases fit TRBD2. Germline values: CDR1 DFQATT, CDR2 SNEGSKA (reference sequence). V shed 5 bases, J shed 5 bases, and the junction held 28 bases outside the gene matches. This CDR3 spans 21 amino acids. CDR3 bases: TGCAGTGCTGACAAAGCCCCCCGCACTAGCGGGAGTGCCCTCGATTGGGAGACCCAGTACTTC. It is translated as CSADKAPRTSGSALDWETQYF.

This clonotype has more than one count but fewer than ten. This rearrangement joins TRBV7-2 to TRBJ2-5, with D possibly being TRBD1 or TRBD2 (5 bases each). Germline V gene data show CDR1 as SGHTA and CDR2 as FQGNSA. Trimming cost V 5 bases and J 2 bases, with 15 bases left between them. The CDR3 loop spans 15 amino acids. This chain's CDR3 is CASSRTGTRQETQYF. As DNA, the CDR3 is TGTGCCAGCAGCCGCACCGGGACCCGACAAGAGACCCAGTACTTC.

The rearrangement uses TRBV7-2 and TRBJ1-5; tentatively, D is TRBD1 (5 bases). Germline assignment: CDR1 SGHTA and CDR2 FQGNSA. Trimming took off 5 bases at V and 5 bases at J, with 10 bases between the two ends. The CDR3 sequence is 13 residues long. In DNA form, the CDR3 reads TGTGCCAGCAGCCAGACAGACTATCAGCCCCAGCATTTT. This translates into CASSQTDYQPQHF.

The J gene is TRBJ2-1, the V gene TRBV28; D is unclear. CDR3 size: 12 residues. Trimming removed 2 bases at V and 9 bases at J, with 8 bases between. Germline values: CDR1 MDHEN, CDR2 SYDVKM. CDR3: CASSLAFTEQFF. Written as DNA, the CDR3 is TGTGCCAGCAGTTTAGCATTTACTGAGCAGTTCTTC.

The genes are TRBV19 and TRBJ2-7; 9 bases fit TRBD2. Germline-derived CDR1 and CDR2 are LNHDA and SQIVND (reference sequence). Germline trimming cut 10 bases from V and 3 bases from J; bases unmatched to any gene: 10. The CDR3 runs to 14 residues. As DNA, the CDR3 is TGTGCCACCAACTCCGGGACTAGCAGCTACGAGCAGTACTTC. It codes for CATNSGTSSYEQYF.

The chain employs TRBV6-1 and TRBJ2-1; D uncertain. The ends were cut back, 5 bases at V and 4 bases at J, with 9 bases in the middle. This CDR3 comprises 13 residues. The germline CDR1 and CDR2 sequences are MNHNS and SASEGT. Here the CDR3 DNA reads TGTGCCAGCAGTTGGAGCCATTACAATGAGCAGTTCTTC. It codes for CASSWSHYNEQFF.

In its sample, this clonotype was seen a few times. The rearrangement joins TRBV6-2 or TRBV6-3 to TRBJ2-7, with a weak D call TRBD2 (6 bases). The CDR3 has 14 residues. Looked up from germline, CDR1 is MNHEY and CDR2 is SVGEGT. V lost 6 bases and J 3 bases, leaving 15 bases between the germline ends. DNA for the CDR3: TGTGCCAGCAGCGAACGCGGGACGGACTACGAGCAGTACGTC. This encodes CASSERGTDYEQYV.

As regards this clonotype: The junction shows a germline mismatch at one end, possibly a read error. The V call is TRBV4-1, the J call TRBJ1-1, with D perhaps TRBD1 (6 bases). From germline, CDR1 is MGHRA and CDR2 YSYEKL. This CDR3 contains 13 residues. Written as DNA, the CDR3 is TGCGCCGGCAGCTCCTTCAGGGGCCCGAGAGCTTTCTTT. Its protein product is CAGSSFRGPRAFF.

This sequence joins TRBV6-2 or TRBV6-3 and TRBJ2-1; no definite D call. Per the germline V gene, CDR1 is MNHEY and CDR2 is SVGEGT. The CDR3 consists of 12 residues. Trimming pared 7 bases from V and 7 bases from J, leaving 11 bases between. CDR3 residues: CASTNSWNEQFF. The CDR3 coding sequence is TGTGCCAGCACTAATAGTTGGAATGAGCAGTTCTTC.

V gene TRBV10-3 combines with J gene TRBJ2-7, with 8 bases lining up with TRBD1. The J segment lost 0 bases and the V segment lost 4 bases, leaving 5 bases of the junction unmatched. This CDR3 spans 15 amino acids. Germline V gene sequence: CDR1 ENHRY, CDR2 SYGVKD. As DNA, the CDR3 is TGTGCCATCAGTGGGGCGACAGGGGCCTCCTACGAGCAGTACTTC. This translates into CAISGATGASYEQYF.

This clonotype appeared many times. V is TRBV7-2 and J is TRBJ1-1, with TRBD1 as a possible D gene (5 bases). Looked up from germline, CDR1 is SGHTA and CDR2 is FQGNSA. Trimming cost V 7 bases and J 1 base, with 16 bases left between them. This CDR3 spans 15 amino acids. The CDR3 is CASNRPQGANTEAFF. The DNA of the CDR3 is TGTGCCAGCAATCGCCCCCAGGGTGCGAACACTGAAGCTTTCTTT.

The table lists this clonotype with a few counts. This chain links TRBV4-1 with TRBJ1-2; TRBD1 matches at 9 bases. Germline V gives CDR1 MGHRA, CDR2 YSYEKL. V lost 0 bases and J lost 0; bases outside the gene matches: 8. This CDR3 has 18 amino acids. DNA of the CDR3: TGCGCCAGCAGCCAAGAACAGGGGGCTGGGGTTTCTAACTATGGCTACACCTTC. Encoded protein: CASSQEQGAGVSNYGYTF.

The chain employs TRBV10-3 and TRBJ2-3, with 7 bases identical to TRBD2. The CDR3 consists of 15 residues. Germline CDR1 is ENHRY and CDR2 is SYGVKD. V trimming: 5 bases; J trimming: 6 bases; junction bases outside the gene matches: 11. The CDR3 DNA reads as TGTGCCATCAGTCCTGAAGCGGGGAGTAGGGATACGCAGTATTTT. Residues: CAISPEAGSRDTQYF.

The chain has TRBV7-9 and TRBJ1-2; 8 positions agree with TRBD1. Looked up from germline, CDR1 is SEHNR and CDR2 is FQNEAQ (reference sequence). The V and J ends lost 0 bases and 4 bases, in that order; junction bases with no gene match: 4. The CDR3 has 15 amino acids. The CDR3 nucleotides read TGTGCCAGCAGCTTAGCGGGGGACAGGACCTATGGCTACACCTTC. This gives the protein CASSLAGDRTYGYTF.